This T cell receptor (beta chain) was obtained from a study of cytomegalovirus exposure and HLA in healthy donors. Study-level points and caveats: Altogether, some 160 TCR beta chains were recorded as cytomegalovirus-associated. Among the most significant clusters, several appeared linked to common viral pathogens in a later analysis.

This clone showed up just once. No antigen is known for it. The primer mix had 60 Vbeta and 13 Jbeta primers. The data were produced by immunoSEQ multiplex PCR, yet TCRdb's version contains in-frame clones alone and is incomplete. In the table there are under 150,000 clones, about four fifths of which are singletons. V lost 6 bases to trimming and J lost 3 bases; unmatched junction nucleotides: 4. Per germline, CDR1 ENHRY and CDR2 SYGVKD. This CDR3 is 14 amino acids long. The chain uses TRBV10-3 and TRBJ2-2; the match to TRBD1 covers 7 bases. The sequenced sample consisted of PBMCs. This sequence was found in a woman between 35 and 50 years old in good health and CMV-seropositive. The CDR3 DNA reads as TGTGCCATCAGCGACAGGGCGGACACCGGGGAGCTGTTTTTT. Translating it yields CAISDRADTGELFF.